This T cell receptor (beta chain) appears in the sequencing data of a study of cytomegalovirus exposure and HLA in healthy donors. With 3 bases removed from V and 4 bases from J, the gap between germline ends came to 15 bases. Germline CDR1 reads SGHDN; CDR2 reads FVKESK. The CDR3 has 15 amino acids. With 60 Vbeta and 13 Jbeta primers, the PCR was carried out. The repertoire was sequenced with immunoSEQ multiplex PCR; TCRdb's copy has only in-frame clones and lacks some. The sample comprises some 120,000 clones, about 80% of which are singletons, and nearly 9.5% rests with the top ten. Details on this clone: Its antigen remains unidentified.

The study's findings and limits: Data from an earlier analysis indicated that most TCR beta V segments were productive either about 87% or about 30% of the time. In a later analysis, TCR beta V- and J-gene trimming showed a link to a missense DCLRE1C variant. There were some public TCRs occurring in many donors, but most TCR sequences were rare.

This receptor was taken from a woman aged 45 to 65 in good health and CMV-seropositive. This rearrangement joins TRBV14 to TRBJ2-5; weak D call: TRBD2 (6 bases). The sequencing sample was made of PBMCs. CDR3 in amino acids: CASSQRTPRGETQYF. DNA for the CDR3: TGTGCCAGCAGCCAGAGAACACCGCGGGGAGAGACCCAGTACTTC. The full variable domain, completed using reference TRBV14 and TRBJ2-5, is EAGVTQFPSHSVIEKGQTVTLRCDPISGHDNLYWYRRVMGKEIKFLLHFVKESKQDESGMPNNRFLAERTGGTYSTLKVQPAELEDSGVYFCASSQRTPRGETQYFGPGTRLLVL.